This is a list of T cell receptor beta chains from one sample in a study of cytomegalovirus exposure and HLA in healthy donors. Generated by immunoSEQ multiplex PCR, the TCRdb table keeps only in-frame clones and is missing some. The data show about 110,000 clones, over 85% seen once. Source material: PBMCs. These TCRs come from a woman in her late teens or twenties in good health and CMV-seronegative. Both conserved end residues are part of each CDR3. The D gene is left open where the match is weak. Some rows mark clone size as missing; the rest say once, few, many or name a class of expanded clone.

v_gene,d_gene,j_gene,abundance,CDR3aa,CDR3nt
TRBV27,TRBD2,TRBJ2-3,once,CASSRVMLAGVSTDTQYF,TGTGCCAGCAGCCGGGTCATGCTAGCGGGAGTGAGCACAGATACGCAGTATTTT
TRBV30,-,TRBJ1-2,-,CAWSRGFGSYGYTF,TGTGCCTGGAGTCGAGGATTCGGATCCTATGGCTACACCTTC
TRBV7-9,-,TRBJ2-7,-,CASSRGTAASEQYF,TGTGCCAGCAGCCGCGGGACCGCAGCGTCCGAGCAGTACTTC
TRBV6-4,TRBD1,TRBJ2-7,-,CASSDSGDSSYEQYF,TGTGCCAGCAGTGACTCAGGGGACAGCTCCTACGAGCAGTACTTC
TRBV2,TRBD1,TRBJ2-7,-,CASNRGTYEQYF,TGTGCCAGCAACAGGGGGACCTACGAGCAGTACTTC
TRBV5-4,-,TRBJ2-3,-,CASSLGIRAATDTQYF,TGTGCCAGCAGCTTGGGGATCAGGGCAGCCACAGATACGCAGTATTTT
TRBV5-1,TRBD2,TRBJ2-7,-,CASSRTSGSYEQYF,TGCGCCAGCAGCCGGACTAGCGGGTCCTACGAGCAGTACTTC
TRBV30,TRBD2,TRBJ2-3,-,CAWKGAGGQTDTQYF,TGTGCCTGGAAAGGGGCGGGGGGGCAGACAGATACGCAGTATTTT
TRBV6-4,-,TRBJ2-3,-,CASSDSRGGGSDTQYF,TGTGCCAGCAGTGACTCGAGAGGGGGGGGATCAGATACGCAGTATTTT
TRBV19,TRBD1,TRBJ1-4,-,CASTGPGQGREKLFF,TGTGCCAGTACCGGACCGGGACAGGGAAGGGAAAAACTGTTTTTT
TRBV19,-,TRBJ2-3,-,CASSSVEDTQYF,TGTGCCAGTAGTTCGGTTGAAGATACGCAGTATTTT
TRBV30,TRBD1,TRBJ2-7,-,CAWDRQGNYEQYF,TGTGCCTGGGATCGACAGGGCAACTACGAGCAGTACTTC
TRBV28,-,TRBJ2-3,-,CASSKTLPGDTQYF,TGTGCCAGCAGCAAAACCCTCCCCGGAGATACGCAGTATTTT
TRBV27,-,TRBJ1-6,-,CASSFSARVNSPLHF,TGTGCCAGCAGTTTCTCGGCCAGGGTTAATTCACCCCTCCACTTT
TRBV19,-,TRBJ2-1,few,CASSIGGGPSSYNEQFF,TGTGCCAGTAGTATTGGAGGCGGTCCAAGCTCCTACAATGAGCAGTTCTTC
TRBV28,TRBD1,TRBJ1-4,-,CASRGQGFEKLFF,TGTGCCTCCCGGGGACAGGGGTTTGAAAAACTGTTTTTT
TRBV7-9,TRBD1,TRBJ2-1,-,CASSFKDRGNNEQFF,TGTGCCAGCAGCTTTAAGGACAGGGGAAACAATGAGCAGTTCTTC
TRBV7-2,-,TRBJ1-5,-,CASSPLDSNQPQHF,TGTGCCAGCAGCCCATTAGATAGCAATCAGCCCCAGCATTTT